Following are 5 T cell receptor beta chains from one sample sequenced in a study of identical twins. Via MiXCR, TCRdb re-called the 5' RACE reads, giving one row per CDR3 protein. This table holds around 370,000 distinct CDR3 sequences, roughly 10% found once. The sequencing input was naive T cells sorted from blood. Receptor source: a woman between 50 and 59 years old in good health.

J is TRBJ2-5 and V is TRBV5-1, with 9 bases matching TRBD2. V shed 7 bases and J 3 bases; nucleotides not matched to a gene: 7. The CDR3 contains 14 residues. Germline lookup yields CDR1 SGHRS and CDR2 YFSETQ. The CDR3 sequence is CASYNSGREETQYF. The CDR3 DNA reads TGCGCCAGCTATAATAGCGGGAGAGAAGAGACCCAGTACTTC.

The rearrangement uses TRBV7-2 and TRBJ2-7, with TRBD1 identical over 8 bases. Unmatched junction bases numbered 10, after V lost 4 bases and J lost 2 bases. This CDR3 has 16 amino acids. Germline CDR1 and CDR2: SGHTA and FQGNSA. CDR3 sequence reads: CASSSYGTGAPYEQYF. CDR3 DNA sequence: TGTGCCAGCAGCTCCTACGGGACAGGTGCTCCCTACGAGCAGTACTTC.

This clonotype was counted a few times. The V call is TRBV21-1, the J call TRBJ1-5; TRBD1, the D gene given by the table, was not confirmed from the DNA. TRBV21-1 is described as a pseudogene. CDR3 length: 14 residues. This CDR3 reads CASSKLRQEQPQHF. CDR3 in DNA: TGTGCCAGCAGCAAATTGCGACAGGAGCAGCCCCAGCATTTT.

This CDR3 reads CASSLVGQGSGSGNTIYF. DNA of the CDR3: TGCGCCAGCAGCTTGGTGGGGCAGGGTTCGGGCTCTGGAAACACCATATATTTT. The chain joins TRBV5-1 to TRBJ1-3; D might be TRBD1 (5 bases). The CDR3 runs to 18 residues. V was trimmed by 0 bases and J by 0 bases, leaving 16 bases between them. CDR1 and CDR2 (germline): SGHRS, YFSETQ.

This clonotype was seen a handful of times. The CDR3 sequence: CASSFYSGPQEQYF. CDR3 DNA: TGTGCCAGCAGTTTCTATTCGGGGCCTCAAGAGCAGTACTTC. This sequence joins TRBV12-3 or TRBV12-4 and TRBJ2-7; tentatively, D is TRBD1 or TRBD2 (5 bases each). Trimming cost V 3 bases and J 7 bases, with 16 bases left between them. CDR3 length equals 14 residues.